Following are 4 T cell receptor beta chains from one sample sequenced in a study of Graves' ophthalmopathy and Graves' hyperthyroidism. Investigators amplified TCR beta CDR3 regions from RNA transcripts. The workflow started with a first-round RT-PCR run with HTBI primers and then moved on to a second-round multiplex PCR. One entry per CDR3 protein, called by TCRdb with MiXCR from the multiplex PCR reads. Here the sample spans about 480,000 distinct CDR3 sequences, 14% being singletons. The source material was blood. The receptor source for this set is a woman aged 25 to 39 with Graves' ophthalmopathy.

This clonotype came up once. A read error may be the cause here, since a much bigger clone is one base away. The chain has TRBV7-3 and TRBJ2-7; no clear D. Trimming took off 5 bases at V and 3 bases at J, with 8 bases between the two ends. Germline CDR1 is SGHTA and CDR2 is FQGTGA. This CDR3 has 12 residues. The CDR3 sequence: CASSDGDYEQYF. DNA for the CDR3: TGTGCCAGCAGCGATGGTGACTACGAGCAGTACTTC.

This clonotype was seen many times. The chain has TRBV2 and TRBJ1-2; D unresolved. V lost 8 bases, J lost 5 bases, and 18 bases lay in between. Germline CDR1 and CDR2: SNHLY and FYNNEI. The CDR3 spans 14 residues. Here the CDR3 DNA reads TGTGCCAGCGGCCTCGAGTGGACCCCTTATGGCTACACCTTC. Its protein product is CASGLEWTPYGYTF.

On this clonotype: Since a much larger clone is just one base distant, this may be a read error. The chain links TRBV13 to TRBJ1-2; possibly TRBD1 for D (6 bases). CDR3 length: 13 residues. Germline assignment: CDR1 PRHDT and CDR2 FYEKMQ (reference sequence). V lost 4 bases, J lost 4 bases, and 10 bases lay in between. The CDR3 DNA is TGTGCCAGCAGCTGGACAGAGCGCTATGGCTACACCTTC. It yields the protein CASSWTERYGYTF.

This clonotype appeared many times. The chain combines TRBV18 with TRBJ2-5; 7 positions match TRBD2. J lost 1 base, V lost 5 bases, and 7 bases had no gene match. Per the germline V gene, CDR1 is KGHSH and CDR2 is LQKENI. This CDR3 region has 15 residues. In nucleotides, the CDR3 is TGTGCCAGCTCATCCGAAACTAGCGCCCAAGAGACCCAGTACTTC. This sequence encodes CASSSETSAQETQYF. Looking up the rest from reference TRBV18 and TRBJ2-5 gives the full variable domain: NAGVMQNPRHLVRRRGQEARLRCSPMKGHSHVYWYRQLPEEGLKFMVYLQKENIIDESGMPKERFSAEFPKEGPSILRIQQVVRGDSAAYFCASSSETSAQETQYFGPGTRLLVL.